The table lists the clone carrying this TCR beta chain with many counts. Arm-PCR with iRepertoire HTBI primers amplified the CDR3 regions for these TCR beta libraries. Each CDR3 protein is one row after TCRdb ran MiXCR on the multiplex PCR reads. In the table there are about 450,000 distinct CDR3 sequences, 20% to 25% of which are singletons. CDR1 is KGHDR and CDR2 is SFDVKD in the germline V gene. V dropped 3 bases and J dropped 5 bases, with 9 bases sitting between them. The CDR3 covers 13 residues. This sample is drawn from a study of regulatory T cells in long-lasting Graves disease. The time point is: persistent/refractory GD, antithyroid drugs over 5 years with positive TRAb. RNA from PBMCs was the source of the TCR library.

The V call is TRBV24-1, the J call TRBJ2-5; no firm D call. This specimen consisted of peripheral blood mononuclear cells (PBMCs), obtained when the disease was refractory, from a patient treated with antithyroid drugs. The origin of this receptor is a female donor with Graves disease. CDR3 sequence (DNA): TGTGCCACCAGTGATGTGGGGTTGGAGACCCAGTACTTC. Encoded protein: CATSDVGLETQYF.